The source of this TCR beta chain is a study of cytomegalovirus exposure and HLA in healthy donors. With respect to this clone: No antigen is known for it.

The PCR used 60 Vbeta and 13 Jbeta primers. Assay used: immunoSEQ multiplex PCR; TCRdb lists only in-frame clones, some missing. This sample has some 180,000 clones, with roughly 80% found just once. Whole-study findings and limits: It is likely that the observed cluster of highly shared sequence variants was a sequencing artifact.

The CDR3 is 14 amino acids. Germline V gene data show CDR1 as SGHKS and CDR2 as YYEKEE (reference sequence). Deletions cut 0 bases from V and 4 bases from J, with 10 bases between. Sequencing was performed on PBMCs. J is TRBJ2-5 and V is TRBV5-5; no reliable D call. This TCR derives from a man aged 35-49 years in good health and CMV-seronegative. CDR3 nucleotides: TGTGCCAGCAGCTTGGTCCTGGTCGGAGAGACCCAGTACTTC. Its protein is CASSLVLVGETQYF.